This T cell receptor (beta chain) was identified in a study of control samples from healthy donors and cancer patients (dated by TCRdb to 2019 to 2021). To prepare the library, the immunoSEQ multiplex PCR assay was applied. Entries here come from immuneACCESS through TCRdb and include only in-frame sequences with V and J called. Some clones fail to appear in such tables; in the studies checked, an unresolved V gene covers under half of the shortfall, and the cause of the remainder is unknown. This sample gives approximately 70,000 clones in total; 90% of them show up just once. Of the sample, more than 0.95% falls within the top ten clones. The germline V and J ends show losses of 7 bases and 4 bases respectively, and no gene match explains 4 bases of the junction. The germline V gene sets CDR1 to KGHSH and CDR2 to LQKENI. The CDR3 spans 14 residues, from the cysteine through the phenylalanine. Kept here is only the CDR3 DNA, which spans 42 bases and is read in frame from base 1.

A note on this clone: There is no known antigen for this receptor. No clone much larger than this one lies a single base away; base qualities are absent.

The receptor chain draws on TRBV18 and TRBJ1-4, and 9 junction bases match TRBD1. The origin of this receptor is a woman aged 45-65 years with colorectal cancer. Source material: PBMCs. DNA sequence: TGTGCCAGCTTCCGGACAGGGGTTAATGAAAAACTGTTTTTT. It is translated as CASFRTGVNEKLFF.